Each of the 3 T cell receptor beta chains below was sequenced from the same sample in a study of CD8 T cells in Susac syndrome. RNA was extracted with the RNeasy kit, and a quantity of about 0.45 to 1 ug was reverse transcribed using random hexamers. One entry per CDR3 protein results from TCRdb running MiXCR on the immunoSEQ multiplex PCR reads. This sample carries around 270,000 distinct CDR3 sequences, 65% to 90% of them seen once, and the ten largest clones take roughly 0.21%. Sequencing used CD8+ T cells from PBMCs. These receptors were obtained from a human donor with multiple sclerosis.

The chain carries TRBV20-1 and TRBJ2-1; TRBD2 might be the D (7 bases). There are 16 residues in the CDR3. CDR1 and CDR2 from the germline V gene are DFQATT and SNEGSKA (reference sequence). The V and J ends lost 6 bases and 4 bases respectively, with 22 bases between them. Here the CDR3 reads CSAGRGGPHLYNEQFF. The CDR3, as DNA: TGCAGTGCAGGAAGGGGGGGCCCCCATCTTTACAATGAGCAGTTCTTC.

This chain connects TRBV4-1 to TRBJ2-7; D is possibly TRBD1 or TRBD2 (5 bases each). Germline CDR1 and CDR2: MGHRA and YSYEKL. This CDR3 region has 15 residues. V shed 0 bases and J shed 2 bases, with 11 bases lying between them. The CDR3 is CASSQDRDGTYEQYF. The DNA of the CDR3 is TGCGCCAGCAGCCAAGACCGGGACGGCACCTACGAGCAGTACTTC.

The count of this clonotype is one. V gene TRBV2 combines with J gene TRBJ1-2; unclear D gene. The ends were cut back, 8 bases at V and 1 base at J, with 17 bases in the middle. Germline V lookup: CDR1 SNHLY, CDR2 FYNNEI. This CDR3 comprises 15 residues. In nucleotides, the CDR3 is TGTGCCAGCTCGCCGGGTACTGGGGTTAACTATGGCTACACCTTC. Translation gives CASSPGTGVNYGYTF.